The present TCR beta chain was sequenced within a study of T cell responses to AZD1222 COVID-19 vaccine. With respect to this clone: The antigen is not known.

Here immunoSEQ multiplex PCR was the method, and the copy in TCRdb shows in-frame clones only, minus some. The sample holds about 110,000 clones; over 85% are singletons and the top ten take less than 2.5%. General study findings and limits: Possibly, clonal diversity was underestimated; donors were largely white British and included more females. The span of vaccine-associated CD4 TCRs extended across spike, with dominance at 160-218 and 743-854.

Germline V gives CDR1 SGHAT, CDR2 FQNNGV. The CDR3 consists of 16 residues. Trimming shortened V by 5 bases and J by 0 bases, and 14 bases separated the two germline ends. This TCR derives from an adult in good health. The source was peripheral blood, collected on day 0 of AZD1222 vaccination. The chain has TRBV11-2 and TRBJ1-3, with no clear D. The CDR3 DNA follows: TGTGCCAGCAGCCAAAAGAAGGCCAGCTCTGGAAACACCATATATTTT. The encoded protein is CASSQKKASSGNTIYF.